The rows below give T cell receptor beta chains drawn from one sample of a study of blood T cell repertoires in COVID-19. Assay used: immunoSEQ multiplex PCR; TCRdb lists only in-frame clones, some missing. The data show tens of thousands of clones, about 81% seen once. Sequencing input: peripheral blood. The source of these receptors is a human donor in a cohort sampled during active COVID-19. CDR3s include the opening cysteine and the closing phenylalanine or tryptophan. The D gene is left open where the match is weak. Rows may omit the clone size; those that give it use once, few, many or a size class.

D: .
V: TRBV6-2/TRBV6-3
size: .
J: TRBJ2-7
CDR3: CASSYSRQISYEQYF
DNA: TGTGCCAGCAGTTACTCGAGGCAGATCTCCTACGAGCAGTACTTC

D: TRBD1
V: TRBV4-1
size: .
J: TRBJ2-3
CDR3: CASSQELRQGGTDTQYF
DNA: TGCGCCAGCAGCCAAGAGCTTCGACAGGGAGGCACAGATACGCAGTATTTT

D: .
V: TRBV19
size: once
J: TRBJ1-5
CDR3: CASSQGTISNQPQHF
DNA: TGTGCCAGTAGTCAGGGTACCATCAGCAATCAGCCCCAGCATTTT

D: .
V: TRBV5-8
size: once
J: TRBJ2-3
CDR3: CASSSDWGASTDTQYF
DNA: TGTGCCAGCAGCTCGGACTGGGGTGCTAGCACAGATACGCAGTATTTT

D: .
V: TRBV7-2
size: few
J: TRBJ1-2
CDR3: CASSLVGSRAVYGYTF
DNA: TGTGCCAGCAGCTTAGTTGGGTCCAGGGCGGTCTATGGCTACACCTTC

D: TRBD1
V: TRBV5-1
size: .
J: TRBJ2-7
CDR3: CASSLTGTGNYEQYF
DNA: TGCGCCAGCAGCTTAACCGGGACAGGGAACTACGAGCAGTACTTC

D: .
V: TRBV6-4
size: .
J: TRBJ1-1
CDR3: CASSATRNTEAFF
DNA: TGTGCCAGCAGTGCGACAAGGAATACTGAAGCTTTCTTT

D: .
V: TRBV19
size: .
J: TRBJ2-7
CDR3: CASSPGTGDYEQYF
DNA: TGTGCCAGTAGTCCAGGGACGGGGGACTACGAGCAGTACTTC

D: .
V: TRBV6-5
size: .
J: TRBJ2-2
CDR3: CATTGSNTGELFF
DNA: TGTGCCACAACAGGTTCGAACACCGGGGAGCTGTTTTTT

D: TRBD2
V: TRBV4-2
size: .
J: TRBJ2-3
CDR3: CASSQDRSGGAGDTQYF
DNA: TGTGCCAGCAGCCAAGATCGCAGCGGGGGGGCAGGAGATACGCAGTATTTT

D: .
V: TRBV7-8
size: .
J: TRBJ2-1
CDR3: CASSLSGNEQFF
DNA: TGTGCCAGCAGCCTCAGCGGCAATGAGCAGTTCTTC

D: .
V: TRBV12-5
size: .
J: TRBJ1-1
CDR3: CASGLVGGNTEAFF
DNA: TGTGCTAGTGGTTTGGTGGGAGGGAACACTGAAGCTTTCTTT

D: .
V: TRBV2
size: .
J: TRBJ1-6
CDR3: CASRFTASDNSPLHF
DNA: TGTGCCAGCAGATTTACGGCCAGCGATAATTCACCCCTCCACTTT

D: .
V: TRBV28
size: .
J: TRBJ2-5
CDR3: CASTSGTLGVETQYF
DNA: TGTGCCAGCACCTCGGGGACACTCGGGGTGGAGACCCAGTACTTC

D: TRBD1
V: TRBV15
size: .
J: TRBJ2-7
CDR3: CATSRGRQGSYEQYF
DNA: TGTGCCACCAGCAGAGGACGACAGGGCTCCTACGAGCAGTACTTC